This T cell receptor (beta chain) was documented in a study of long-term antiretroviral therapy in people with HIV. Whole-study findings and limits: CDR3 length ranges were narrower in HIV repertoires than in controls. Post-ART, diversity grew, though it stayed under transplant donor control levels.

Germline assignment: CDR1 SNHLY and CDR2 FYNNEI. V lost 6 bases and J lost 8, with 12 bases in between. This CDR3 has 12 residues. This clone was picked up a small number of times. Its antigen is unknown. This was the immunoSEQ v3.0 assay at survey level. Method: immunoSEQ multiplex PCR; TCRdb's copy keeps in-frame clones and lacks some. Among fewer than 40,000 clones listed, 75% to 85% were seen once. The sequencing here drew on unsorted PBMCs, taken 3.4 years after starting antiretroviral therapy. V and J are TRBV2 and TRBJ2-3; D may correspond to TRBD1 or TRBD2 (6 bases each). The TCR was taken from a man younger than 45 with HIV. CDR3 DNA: TGTGCCAGCAGACCACAGGGAGGTACGCAGTATTTT. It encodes CASRPQGGTQYF.